This T cell receptor beta chain emerged from a study of blood T cells in healthy people across ages. For the second PCR, which ran for about 6 to 11 cycles, a sample-barcoded 5' primer and a J-beta primer mix were used. Each of the cDNA molecules was tagged by a template-switch adaptor with 12 random nucleotides. Via MiXCR, TCRdb re-called the 5' RACE reads, giving one row per CDR3 protein. The sample holds fewer than 1,000,000 distinct CDR3 sequences, around half seen once. In regard to this clonotype: Its cognate antigen is unknown. A much larger clone is a single base away; this may be a read error.

Study-level findings and limits: In older individuals, TCR beta diversity per million T cells was lower, falling roughly linearly with age.

Per germline, CDR1 SGHTA and CDR2 FQGTGA. CDR3 length equals 15 residues. No fewer than 7 million PBMCs went into each sample. Sequencing input: blood. This TCR was recovered from a man older than 75 in good health. The J gene is TRBJ2-7, the V gene TRBV7-3; TRBD2 aligns across 10 bases. The CDR3 DNA sequence: TGTGCCGGCAGCCCCGGACTAGCGGAATCCTACGAGCAGTACTTC. Translated, it gives CAGSPGLAESYEQYF.